The source of this T cell receptor beta chain is a study of human T cells and chemical hapten exposure. As for the study in general: After 6 days, upper back 0.01% DPC patch tests were scored. Minor pooled library volume differences mainly drove per-sample TCR yield variation.

This clonotype showed up just a few times. Antigen specificity is unknown. Trimming pared 5 bases from V and 1 base from J, leaving 24 bases between. This CDR3 region has 18 residues. TCRdb ran MiXCR on the RACE reads and lists one entry per CDR3 protein. The data contain fewer than 150,000 distinct CDR3 sequences, around 13% of them singletons. The sample's time point: patch test 1, 2 weeks after DPC sensitization. Regarding treatment: therapeutic diphenylcyclopropenone sensitization with weekly scalp DPC. It was from unfractionated whole blood that total RNA was extracted. Whole-study results and caveats: Given that the donors had alopecia, their immune response may differ from that seen in healthy people.

V is TRBV5-3 and J is TRBJ2-5, with D perhaps TRBD2 (6 bases). TRBV5-3 is annotated as an ORF whose role is uncertain. Sequencing used whole blood, obtained in connection with sensitization to the hapten diphenylcyclopropenone (DPC). This TCR derives from a man aged 18 to 29 with alopecia areata. Some clones in this sample may be carry-over from other donors' samples. CDR3 nucleotides: TGTGCCAGAAGTTGTGTGGGGGACGGGGGTCCCACCCAAGAGACCCAGTACTTC. Encoded protein: CARSCVGDGGPTQETQYF.